This record covers a single TCR beta chain. Its antigen is currently unknown. This record comes from a study of T cells after yellow fever vaccination. General study findings and limits: At around 96% for CD4 and approximately 89% for CD8, most primary-vaccination clones showed up again after the booster. Some clonotypes, a small share, were shared between CD4 and CD8 compartments.

One entry per CDR3 protein, called by TCRdb with MiXCR from the 5' RACE reads. The sample consists of hundreds of thousands of distinct CDR3 sequences, roughly an eighth of them appearing once. The junction had 6 bases not matched to a gene; V was cut back by 5 bases and J by 7 bases. This CDR3 has 14 amino acids. CDR1 is SGHRS, CDR2 YFSETQ, per germline. The TCR sequence derives from a young man who received the YFV17D yellow fever vaccine. The V and J genes are TRBV5-1 and TRBJ1-6, with 7 nucleotides matching TRBD1. The source was CD4+ T cells sorted from PBMCs, collected 15 days after the yellow fever booster vaccination. CDR3 amino acids: CASSDRVGNSPLHF. The DNA of the CDR3 is TGCGCCAGCAGTGACAGGGTTGGGAATTCACCCCTCCACTTT.